This T cell receptor (beta chain) was identified in a study of response to subunit inactivated influenza vaccine. MiXCR, applied by TCRdb to the RT-PCR reads, yields one record per CDR3 protein. The data contain fewer than 400,000 distinct CDR3 sequences, 20% to 25% of them singletons. This clonotype has at least ten counts. This CDR3 region has 14 residues. Germline CDR1 SEHNR, CDR2 FQNEAQ (reference sequence). Trimming removed 4 bases at V and 4 bases at J, with 10 bases between. The TCR was taken from a man aged 50 to 69 who received an inactivated influenza vaccine. The rearrangement joins TRBV7-9 to TRBJ1-4, with D possibly TRBD1 on 6 matching bases. The sample here was PBMCs from blood, taken about 19 months after vaccination. In nucleotides, the CDR3 is TGTGCCAGCAGCTGGGGGGCCGATAATGAAAAACTGTTTTTT. It is translated as CASSWGADNEKLFF.